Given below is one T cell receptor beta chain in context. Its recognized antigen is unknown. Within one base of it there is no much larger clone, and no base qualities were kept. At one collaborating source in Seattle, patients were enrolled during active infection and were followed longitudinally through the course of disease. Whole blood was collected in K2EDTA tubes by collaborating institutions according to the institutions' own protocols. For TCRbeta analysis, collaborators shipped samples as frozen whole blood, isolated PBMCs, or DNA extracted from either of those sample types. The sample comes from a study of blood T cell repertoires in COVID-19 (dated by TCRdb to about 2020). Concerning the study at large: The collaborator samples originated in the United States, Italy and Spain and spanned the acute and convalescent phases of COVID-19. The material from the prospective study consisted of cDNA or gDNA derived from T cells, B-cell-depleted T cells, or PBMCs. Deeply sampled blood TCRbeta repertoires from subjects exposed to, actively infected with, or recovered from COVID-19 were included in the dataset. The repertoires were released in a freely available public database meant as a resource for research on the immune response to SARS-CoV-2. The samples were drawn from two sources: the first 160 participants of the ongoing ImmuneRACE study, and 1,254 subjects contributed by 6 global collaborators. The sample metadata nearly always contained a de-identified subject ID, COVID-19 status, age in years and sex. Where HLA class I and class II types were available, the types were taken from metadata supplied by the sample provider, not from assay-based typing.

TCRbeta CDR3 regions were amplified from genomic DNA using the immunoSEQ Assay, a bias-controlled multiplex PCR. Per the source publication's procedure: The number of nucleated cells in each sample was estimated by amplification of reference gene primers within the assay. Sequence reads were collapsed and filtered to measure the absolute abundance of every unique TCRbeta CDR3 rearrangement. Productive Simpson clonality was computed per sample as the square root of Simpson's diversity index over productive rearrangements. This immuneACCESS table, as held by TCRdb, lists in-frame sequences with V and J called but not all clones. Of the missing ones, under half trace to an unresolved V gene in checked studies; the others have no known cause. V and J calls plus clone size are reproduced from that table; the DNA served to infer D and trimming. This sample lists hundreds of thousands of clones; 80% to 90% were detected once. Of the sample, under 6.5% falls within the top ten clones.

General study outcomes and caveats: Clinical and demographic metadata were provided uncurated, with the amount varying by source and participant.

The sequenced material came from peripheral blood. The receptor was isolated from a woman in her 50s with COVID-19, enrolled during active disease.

The CDR3 protein sequence reads: CASKGTSGLETQYF. The nucleotide sequence is given as TGTGCCAGCAAGGGGACTAGCGGGTTAGAGACCCAGTACTTC. The rearrangement joined TRBV27 to TRBJ2-5; 12 bases in the middle match TRBD2. V is cut back by 7 bases and J by 4 bases, with 4 bases in the junction unmatched. The germline V gene (reference sequence) supplies CDR1 MNHEY and CDR2 SMNVEV. The CDR3 spans 14 residues, from the cysteine through the phenylalanine. Of the read, only the CDR3 DNA is kept; its 42 bases are in frame from base 1.